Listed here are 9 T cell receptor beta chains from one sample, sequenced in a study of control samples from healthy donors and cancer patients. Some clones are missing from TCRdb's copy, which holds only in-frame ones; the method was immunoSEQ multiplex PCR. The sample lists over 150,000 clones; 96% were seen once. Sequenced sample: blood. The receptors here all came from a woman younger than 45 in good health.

The CDR3 DNA reads as TGTGCCAGCAGCGTAGAGGGAGGGCGATCACCCCTCCACTTT. Translated: CASSVEGGRSPLHF. The J gene is TRBJ1-6, the V gene TRBV9; no clear D gene. Trimming removed 0 bases at V and 10 bases at J, with 11 bases between. This CDR3 has 14 residues. Looked up from germline, CDR1 is SGDLS and CDR2 is YYNGEE.

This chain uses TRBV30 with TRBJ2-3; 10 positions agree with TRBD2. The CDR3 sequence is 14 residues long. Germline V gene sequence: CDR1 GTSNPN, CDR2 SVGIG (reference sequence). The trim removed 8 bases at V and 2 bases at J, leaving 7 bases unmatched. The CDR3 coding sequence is TGTGCCGGATACGGGACTAGCGACACAGATACGCAGTATTTT. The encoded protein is CAGYGTSDTDTQYF.

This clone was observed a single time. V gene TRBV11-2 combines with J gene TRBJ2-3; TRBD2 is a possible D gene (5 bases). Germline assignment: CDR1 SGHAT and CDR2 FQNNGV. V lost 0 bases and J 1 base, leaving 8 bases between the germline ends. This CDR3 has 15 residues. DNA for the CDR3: TGTGCCAGCAGCTTAGATGCTAGCCGCACAGATACGCAGTATTTT. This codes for CASSLDASRTDTQYF.

CDR3 bases: TGTGCCAGCAGTTCCATGGGTACTAGCGGCTTAAGCTCCTACAATGAGCAGTTCTTC. Amino acids: CASSSMGTSGLSSYNEQFF. The genes are TRBV28 and TRBJ2-1, with 8 bases identical to TRBD2. J lost 0 bases, V lost 4 bases, and 14 bases had no gene match. The CDR3 consists of 19 residues. Germline assignment: CDR1 MDHEN and CDR2 SYDVKM.

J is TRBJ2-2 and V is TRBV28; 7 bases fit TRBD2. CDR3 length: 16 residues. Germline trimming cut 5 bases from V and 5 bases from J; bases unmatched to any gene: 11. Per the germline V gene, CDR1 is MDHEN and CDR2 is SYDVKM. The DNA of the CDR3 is TGTGCCAGCAGTCCCGAGGGAGGGAGAAAAACCGGGGAGCTGTTTTTT. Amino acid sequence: CASSPEGGRKTGELFF. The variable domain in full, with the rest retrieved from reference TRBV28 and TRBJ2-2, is DVKVTQSSRYLVKRTGEKVFLECVQDMDHENMFWYRQDPGLGLRLIYFSYDVKMKEKGDIPEGYSVSREKKERFSLILESASTNQTSMYLCASSPEGGRKTGELFFGEGSRLTVL.

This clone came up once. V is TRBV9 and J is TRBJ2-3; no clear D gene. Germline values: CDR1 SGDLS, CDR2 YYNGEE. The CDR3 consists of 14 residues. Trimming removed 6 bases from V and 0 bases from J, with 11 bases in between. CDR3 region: CASTYDASTDTQYF. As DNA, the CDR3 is TGTGCCAGCACCTACGACGCAAGCACAGATACGCAGTATTTT.

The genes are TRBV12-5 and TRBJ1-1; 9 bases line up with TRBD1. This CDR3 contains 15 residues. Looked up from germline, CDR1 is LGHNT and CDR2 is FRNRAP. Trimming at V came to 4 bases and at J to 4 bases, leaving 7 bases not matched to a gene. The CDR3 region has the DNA TGTGCTAGTGGTTGGGTACAGGGGGCAATCACTGAAGCTTTCTTT. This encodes CASGWVQGAITEAFF.

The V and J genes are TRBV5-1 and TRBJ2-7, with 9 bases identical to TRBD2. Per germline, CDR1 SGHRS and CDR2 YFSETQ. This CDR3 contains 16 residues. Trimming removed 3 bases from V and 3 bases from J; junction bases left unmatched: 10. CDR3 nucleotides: TGCGCCAGCAGCTCGATTAGCGGGAGTTCTATCTACGAGCAGTACTTC. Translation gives CASSSISGSSIYEQYF.

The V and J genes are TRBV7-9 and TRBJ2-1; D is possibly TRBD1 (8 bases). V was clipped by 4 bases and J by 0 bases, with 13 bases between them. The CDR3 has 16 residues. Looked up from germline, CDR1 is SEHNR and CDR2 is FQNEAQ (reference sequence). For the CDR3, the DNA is TGTGCCAGCAGCTGGGGAGGGACAGGCTCCTACAATGAGCAGTTCTTC. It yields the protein CASSWGGTGSYNEQFF.